This TCR beta chain was captured in a study of shared clonotypes between healthy human individuals. Overall study: CD4 naive and memory got three plates each, CD8 naive two, CD8 memory one.

The data were produced by immunoSEQ multiplex PCR, yet TCRdb's version contains in-frame clones alone and is incomplete. The repertoire has millions of clones, about 92% of them found once; the top ten carry over 0.12%. The study's findings and limits: Researchers found naive subsets generally carried larger estimated richness than memory subsets. The generation probabilities recorded for non-shared clonotypes fell below those of clonotypes shared by all four donors. Sorted-subset sequencing, rarefaction showed, was incomplete despite large depth.

About this clone: The antigen remains undetermined.

The CDR3 consists of 17 residues. The TCR comes from a man aged 18 to 35 in good health. The sequenced material came from naive CD4+ T cells sorted from blood. Subset defined: CD45RA+ positively selected. V gene TRBV12-2 combines with J gene TRBJ2-7; the DNA was not used to check the table's D call, TRBD2. TRBV12-2 is a pseudogene. CDR3 region: CASRLARLAGSSYEQYF. The CDR3 coding sequence is TGTGCAAGTCGCTTAGCCCGGCTAGCGGGTAGCTCCTACGAGCAGTACTTC.